The entry below gives a single T cell receptor beta chain sequence along with its context. This sample is drawn from a study of control samples from healthy donors and cancer patients. Some clones are missing from TCRdb's copy, which holds only in-frame ones; the method was immunoSEQ multiplex PCR. The table has 130,000 or so clones, about 90% seen once. J gave up 0 bases and V 6 bases, and 18 bases lay outside the gene matches. Germline V lookup: CDR1 MNHNY, CDR2 SVGAGI (reference sequence). CDR3 length: 20 amino acids. Material: blood. This TCR came from a man aged 18 to 29 in good health. This sequence joins TRBV6-6 and TRBJ2-5; 11 positions agree with TRBD2. The CDR3 reads CASSGGGSGGDISYQETQYF. CDR3 nucleotides: TGTGCCAGCAGCGGCGGCGGTAGCGGGGGGGATATATCGTACCAAGAGACCCAGTACTTC.